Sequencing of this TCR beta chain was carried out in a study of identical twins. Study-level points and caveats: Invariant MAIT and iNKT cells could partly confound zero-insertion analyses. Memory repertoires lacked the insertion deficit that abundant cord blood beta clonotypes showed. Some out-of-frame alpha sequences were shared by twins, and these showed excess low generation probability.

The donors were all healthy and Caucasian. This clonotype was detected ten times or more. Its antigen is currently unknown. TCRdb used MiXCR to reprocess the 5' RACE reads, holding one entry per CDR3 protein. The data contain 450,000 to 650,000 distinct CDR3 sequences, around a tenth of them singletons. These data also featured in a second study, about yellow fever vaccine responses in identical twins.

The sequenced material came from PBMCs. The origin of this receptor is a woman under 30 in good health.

The CDR3 DNA follows: TGTGCCAGCAGCTTACACGTAGGCTTAAGCTCCTACGAGCAGTACTTC. Encoded protein: CASSLHVGLSSYEQYF. This chain uses TRBV7-9 with TRBJ2-7; D unresolved. The CDR3 length is 16 residues. Trimming removed 2 bases from V and 0 bases from J, with 14 bases in between. The germline CDR1 and CDR2 sequences are SEHNR and FQNEAQ (reference sequence). The full variable domain, in which reference TRBV7-9 and TRBJ2-7 provide the parts outside the CDR3, is DTGVSQNPRHKITKRGQNVTFRCDPISEHNRLYWYRQTLGQGPEFLTYFQNEAQLEKSRLLSDRFSAERPKGSFSTLEIQRTEQGDSAMYLCASSLHVGLSSYEQYFGPGTRLTVT.